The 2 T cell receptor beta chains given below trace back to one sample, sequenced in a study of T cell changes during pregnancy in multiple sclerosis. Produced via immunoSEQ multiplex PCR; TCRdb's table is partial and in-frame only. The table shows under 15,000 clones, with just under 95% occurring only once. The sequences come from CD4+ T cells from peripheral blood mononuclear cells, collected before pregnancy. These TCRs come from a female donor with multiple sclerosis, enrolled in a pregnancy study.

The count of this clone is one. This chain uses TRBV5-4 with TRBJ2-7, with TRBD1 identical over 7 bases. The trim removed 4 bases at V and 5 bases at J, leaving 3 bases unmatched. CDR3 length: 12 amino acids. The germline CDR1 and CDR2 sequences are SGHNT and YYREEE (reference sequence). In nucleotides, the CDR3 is TGTGCCAGCAGCAAGACAGGGAACGAGCAGTACTTC. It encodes CASSKTGNEQYF.

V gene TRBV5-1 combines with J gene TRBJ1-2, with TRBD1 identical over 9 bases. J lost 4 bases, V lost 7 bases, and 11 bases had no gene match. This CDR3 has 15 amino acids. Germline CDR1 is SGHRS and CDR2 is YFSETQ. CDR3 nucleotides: TGCGCCAGCTCCCGTGGACAGGGGAGCTCCTATGGCTACACCTTC. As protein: CASSRGQGSSYGYTF.